Here is one TCR beta chain with its context. The antigen is unknown. For the second PCR, which ran for about 7 to 11 cycles, a sample-barcoded 5' primer and a J-beta primer mix were used. MiXCR was run by TCRdb on the 5' RACE reads, yielding one entry per CDR3 protein. In the table there are roughly 800,000 distinct CDR3 sequences, about 36% of which are singletons. The data stem from a study of blood T cells in healthy people across ages. Study summary: Template switching captured about one barcoded beta molecule per two T cells.

Whole-study results and caveats: Correlation between TCR beta diversity and naive T cell percentage was strong.

The CDR3 is 16 residues long. The junction had 9 bases not matched to a gene; V was cut back by 2 bases and J by 8 bases. Per the germline V gene, CDR1 is MGHRA and CDR2 is YSYEKL. The rearrangement links TRBV4-1 to TRBJ2-1, with TRBD2 matching over 10 bases. The sequence was collected from a man aged 18 to 35 in good health. Source material: blood. For the CDR3, the DNA is TGCGCCAGCAGCCAACGACCGGGACTAGCGCCCGATGAGCAGTTCTTC. The encoded protein is CASSQRPGLAPDEQFF.